This paragraph covers one TCR beta chain sequence. TCRdb keeps only in-frame clones here, not all; method: immunoSEQ multiplex PCR. The sample records roughly 2 million clones, roughly 96% being singletons. Naive CD45RA+ and memory CD45RA-negative subsets were split from CD4+ cells. This CDR3 is built from 14 residues. Trimming cost V 1 base and J 7 bases, with 8 bases left between them. Germline V gene data show CDR1 as SNHLY and CDR2 as FYNNEI. The sample comes from a study of shared clonotypes between healthy human individuals. The chain has TRBV2 and TRBJ1-6; D is uncertain. The receptor was isolated from a man aged 18 to 35 in good health. The specimen sequenced was naive CD4+ T cells sorted from blood. Subset here: CD45RA+ positively selected. Written as DNA, the CDR3 is TGTGCCAGCAGTGAAGAGGGCGCCAATTCACCCCTCCACTTT. Protein sequence: CASSEEGANSPLHF.